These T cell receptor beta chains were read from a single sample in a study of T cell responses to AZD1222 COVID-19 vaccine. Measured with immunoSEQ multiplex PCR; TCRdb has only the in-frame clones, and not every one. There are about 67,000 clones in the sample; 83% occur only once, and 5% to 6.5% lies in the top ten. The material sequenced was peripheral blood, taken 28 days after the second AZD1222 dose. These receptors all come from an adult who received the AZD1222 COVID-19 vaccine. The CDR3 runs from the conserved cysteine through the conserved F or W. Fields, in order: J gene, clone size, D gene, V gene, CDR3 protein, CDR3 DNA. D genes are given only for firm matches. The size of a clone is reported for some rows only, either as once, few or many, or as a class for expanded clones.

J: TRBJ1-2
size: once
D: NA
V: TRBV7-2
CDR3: CASTLRPGDYGYTF
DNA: TGTGCCAGCACCCTTAGGCCGGGGGACTATGGCTACACCTTC

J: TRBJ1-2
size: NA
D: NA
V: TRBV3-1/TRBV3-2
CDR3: CASSGEFNYGYTF
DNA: TGTGCCAGCAGCGGGGAGTTCAATTATGGCTACACCTTC

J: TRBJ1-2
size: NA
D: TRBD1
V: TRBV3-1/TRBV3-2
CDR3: CASSLRDRGIYGYTF
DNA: TGTGCCAGCAGCCTCCGGGACAGGGGGATCTATGGCTACACCTTC

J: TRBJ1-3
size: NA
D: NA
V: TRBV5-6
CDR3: CASSSLVGAGNTIYF
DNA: TGTGCCAGCAGCTCCCTAGTGGGGGCTGGAAACACCATATATTTT

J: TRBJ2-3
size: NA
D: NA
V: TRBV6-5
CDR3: CASSEARTDTQYF
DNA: TGTGCCAGCAGCGAGGCGCGCACAGATACGCAGTATTTT

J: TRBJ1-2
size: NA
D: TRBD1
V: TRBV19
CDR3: CASSYDRGKDGYTF
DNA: TGTGCCAGTAGTTACGACAGGGGAAAGGATGGCTACACCTTC

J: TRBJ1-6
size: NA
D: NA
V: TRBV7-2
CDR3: CASSLRAGRNNSPLHF
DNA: TGTGCCAGCAGCTTACGGGCTGGACGGAATAATTCACCCCTCCACTTT

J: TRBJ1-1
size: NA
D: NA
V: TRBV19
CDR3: CASSEGNTEAFF
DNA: TGTGCCAGTTCGGAAGGGAATACTGAAGCTTTCTTT

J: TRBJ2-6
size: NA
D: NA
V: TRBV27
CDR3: CASRGGTARGGANVLTF
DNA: TGTGCCAGCAGGGGAGGGACAGCCCGAGGTGGGGCCAACGTCCTGACTTTC

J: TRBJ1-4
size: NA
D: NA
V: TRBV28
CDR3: CASRAGVIEKLFF
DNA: TGTGCCTCCAGGGCAGGGGTGATTGAAAAACTGTTTTTT

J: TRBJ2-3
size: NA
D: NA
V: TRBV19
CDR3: CASTPQGRDTQYF
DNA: TGTGCCAGTACCCCACAGGGAAGAGATACGCAGTATTTT

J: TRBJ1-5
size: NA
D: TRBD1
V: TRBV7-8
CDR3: CASSIRDREVGQPQHF
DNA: TGTGCCAGCAGCATACGGGACAGGGAAGTTGGTCAGCCCCAGCATTTT

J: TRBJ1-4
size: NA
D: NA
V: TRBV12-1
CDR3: CASSWGGREKLFF
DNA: TGTGCCAGCAGCTGGGGGGGCCGGGAAAAACTGTTTTTT

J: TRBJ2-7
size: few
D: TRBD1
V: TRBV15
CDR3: CATSRGQGSYEQYF
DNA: TGTGCCACCAGCAGGGGACAGGGTTCCTACGAGCAGTACTTC

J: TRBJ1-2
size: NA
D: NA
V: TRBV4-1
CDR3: CASSQGGRGGAYGYTF
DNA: TGCGCCAGCAGCCAAGGGGGCCGGGGTGGCGCCTATGGCTACACCTTC

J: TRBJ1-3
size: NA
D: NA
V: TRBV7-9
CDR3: CASSHPRQESSGNTIYF
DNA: TGTGCCAGCAGCCACCCCCGACAGGAGAGCTCTGGAAACACCATATATTTT

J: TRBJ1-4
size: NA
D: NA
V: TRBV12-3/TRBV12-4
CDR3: CASSGGLMQFF
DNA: TGTGCCAGCAGTGGCGGTTTAATGCAGTTTTTT

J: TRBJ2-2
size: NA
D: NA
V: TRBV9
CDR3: CASSVATASPGELFF
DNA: TGTGCCAGCAGCGTAGCGACCGCCTCGCCCGGGGAGCTGTTTTTT

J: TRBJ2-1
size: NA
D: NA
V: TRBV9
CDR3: CASSVGQGVYNEQFF
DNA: TGTGCCAGCAGCGTAGGCCAGGGCGTTTACAATGAGCAGTTCTTC

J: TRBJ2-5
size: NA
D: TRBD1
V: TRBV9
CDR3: CASSVDPGGVGETQYF
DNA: TGTGCCAGCAGCGTAGACCCAGGGGGCGTGGGCGAGACCCAGTACTTC

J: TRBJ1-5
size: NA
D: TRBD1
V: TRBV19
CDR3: CASSKDRGLDQPQHF
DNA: TGTGCCAGTAGTAAGGACAGGGGGTTGGATCAGCCCCAGCATTTT

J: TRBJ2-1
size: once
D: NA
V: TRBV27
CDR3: CATRSGYPGNEQFF
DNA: TGTGCCACTAGAAGCGGGTACCCGGGCAATGAGCAGTTCTTC

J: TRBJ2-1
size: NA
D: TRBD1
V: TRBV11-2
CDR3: CASSSGQGGRDEQFF
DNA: TGTGCCAGCAGCTCGGGACAGGGGGGTAGAGATGAGCAGTTCTTC

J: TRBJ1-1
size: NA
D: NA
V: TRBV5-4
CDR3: CASSDGVLNAEAFF
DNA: TGTGCCAGCAGCGATGGGGTTCTGAACGCTGAAGCTTTCTTT

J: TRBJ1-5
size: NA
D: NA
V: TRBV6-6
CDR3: CASSSDPLQPQHF
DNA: TGTGCCAGCAGTTCGGACCCGCTGCAGCCCCAGCATTTT

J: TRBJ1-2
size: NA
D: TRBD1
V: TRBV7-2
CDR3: CASSLASRTGESGYTF
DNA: TGTGCCAGCAGCTTAGCCTCCCGGACAGGGGAAAGTGGCTACACCTTC

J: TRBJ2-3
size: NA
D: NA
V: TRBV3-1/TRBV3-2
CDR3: CASSRGARTDTQYF
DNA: TGTGCCAGCAGTCGCGGGGCACGCACAGATACGCAGTATTTT

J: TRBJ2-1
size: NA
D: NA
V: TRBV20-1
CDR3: CSASSLGRLLQSSYNEQFF
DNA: TGCAGTGCTAGTTCGCTCGGCAGGCTGCTTCAAAGCTCCTACAATGAGCAGTTCTTC

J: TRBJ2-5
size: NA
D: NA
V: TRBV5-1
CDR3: CASSLLADQETQYF
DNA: TGCGCCAGCAGCTTGTTGGCAGACCAAGAGACCCAGTACTTC

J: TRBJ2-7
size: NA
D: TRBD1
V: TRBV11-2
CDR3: CASSAGTGEYEQYF
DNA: TGTGCCAGCAGCGCGGGGACAGGGGAGTACGAGCAGTACTTC

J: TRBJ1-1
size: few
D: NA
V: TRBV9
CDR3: CASSPTATEAFF
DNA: TGTGCCAGCAGCCCTACGGCGACTGAAGCTTTCTTT

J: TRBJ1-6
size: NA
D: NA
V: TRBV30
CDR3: CAWSSGFLPGSPLHF
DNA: TGTGCCTGGAGTTCTGGGTTTCTACCGGGTTCACCCCTCCACTTT

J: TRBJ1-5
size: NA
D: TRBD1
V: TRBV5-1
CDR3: CASSLTGGGQPQHF
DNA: TGCGCCAGCAGCTTAACAGGGGGCGGGCAGCCCCAGCATTTT

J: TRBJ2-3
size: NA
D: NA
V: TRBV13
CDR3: CASSLSPRADTQYF
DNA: TGTGCCAGCAGCCTAAGCCCGCGGGCAGATACGCAGTATTTT

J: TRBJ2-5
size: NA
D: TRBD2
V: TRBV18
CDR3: CASSPTGTSVETQYF
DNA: TGTGCCAGCTCACCCACCGGGACTAGCGTAGAGACCCAGTACTTC

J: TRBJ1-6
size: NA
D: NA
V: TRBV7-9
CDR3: CASSPVSGVDSPLHF
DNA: TGTGCCAGCAGCCCCGTTTCCGGGGTGGATTCACCCCTCCACTTT

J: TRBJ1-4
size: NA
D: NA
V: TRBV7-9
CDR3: CASEDRTNEKLFF
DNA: TGTGCCAGCGAGGATAGGACTAATGAAAAACTGTTTTTT

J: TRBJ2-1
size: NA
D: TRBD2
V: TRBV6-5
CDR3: CASGTSGDLNEQFF
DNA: TGTGCCAGCGGAACTAGCGGGGACCTGAATGAGCAGTTCTTC

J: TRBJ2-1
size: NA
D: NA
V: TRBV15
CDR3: CATSRDPSGAYNEQFF
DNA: TGTGCCACCAGCAGAGACCCCTCGGGGGCCTACAATGAGCAGTTCTTC

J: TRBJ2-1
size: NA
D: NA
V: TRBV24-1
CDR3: CATSDFARGRNNEQFF
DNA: TGTGCCACCAGTGATTTTGCCAGGGGACGAAACAATGAGCAGTTCTTC

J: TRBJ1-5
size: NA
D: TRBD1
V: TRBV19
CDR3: CASSISPDRVSNQPQHF
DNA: TGTGCCAGTAGTATATCTCCCGACAGGGTTAGCAATCAGCCCCAGCATTTT

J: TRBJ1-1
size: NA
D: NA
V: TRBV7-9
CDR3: CASRPSGMSDTEAFF
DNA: TGTGCCAGCAGACCTTCGGGGATGTCGGACACTGAAGCTTTCTTT

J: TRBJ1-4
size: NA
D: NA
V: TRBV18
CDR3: CASSSGVREKLFF
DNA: TGTGCCAGCTCGTCAGGGGTTCGGGAAAAACTGTTTTTT

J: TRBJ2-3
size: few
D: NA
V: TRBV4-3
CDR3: CASSQDLIGVVLDTQYF
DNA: TGCGCCAGCAGCCAAGATTTGATTGGGGTAGTTCTGGATACGCAGTATTTT

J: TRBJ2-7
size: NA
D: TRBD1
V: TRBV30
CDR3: CAWSVLGTGNEQYF
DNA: TGTGCCTGGAGTGTACTGGGGACAGGGAACGAGCAGTACTTC

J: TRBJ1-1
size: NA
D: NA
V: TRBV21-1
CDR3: CASSKYWVSRRNTEAFF
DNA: TGTGCCAGCAGCAAATATTGGGTGAGCAGGAGGAACACTGAAGCTTTCTTT

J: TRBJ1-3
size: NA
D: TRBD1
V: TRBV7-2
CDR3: CASSREGQINTIYF
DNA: TGTGCCAGCAGCCGGGAGGGACAGATAAACACCATATATTTT

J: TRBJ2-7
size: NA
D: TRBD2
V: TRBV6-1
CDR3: CASSEGLAASYEQYF
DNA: TGTGCCAGCAGTGAAGGACTAGCGGCCTCCTACGAGCAGTACTTC

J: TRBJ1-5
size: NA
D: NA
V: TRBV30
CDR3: CAWSVPWQGVKPQHF
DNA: TGTGCCTGGAGTGTACCTTGGCAGGGTGTTAAGCCCCAGCATTTT

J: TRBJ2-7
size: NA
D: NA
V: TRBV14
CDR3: CASRGGTNYEQYF
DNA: TGTGCCAGCCGAGGGGGGACCAACTACGAGCAGTACTTC

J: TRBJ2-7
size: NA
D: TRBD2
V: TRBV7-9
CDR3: CASSFLAGHYEQYF
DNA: TGTGCCAGCAGCTTTTTAGCGGGGCACTACGAGCAGTACTTC

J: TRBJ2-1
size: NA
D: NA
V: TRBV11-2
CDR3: CASSLAAEQFF
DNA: TGTGCCAGCAGCTTAGCCGCTGAGCAGTTCTTC

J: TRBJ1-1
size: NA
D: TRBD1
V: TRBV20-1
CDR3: CSALDRAEAFF
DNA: TGCAGTGCTTTAGACAGGGCTGAAGCTTTCTTT

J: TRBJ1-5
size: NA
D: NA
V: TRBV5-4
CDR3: CASSLAGSNQPQHF
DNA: TGTGCCAGCAGCTTGGCGGGAAGCAATCAGCCCCAGCATTTT

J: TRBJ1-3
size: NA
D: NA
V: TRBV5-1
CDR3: CASSFGQRDDTIYF
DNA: TGCGCCAGCAGCTTTGGGCAGCGTGATGACACCATATATTTT

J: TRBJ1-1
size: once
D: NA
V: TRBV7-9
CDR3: CASSLGLGSGTEAFF
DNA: TGTGCCAGCAGCTTAGGATTGGGGTCGGGTACTGAAGCTTTCTTT

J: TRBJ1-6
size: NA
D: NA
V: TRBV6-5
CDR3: CASTEDGGGNSPLHF
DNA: TGTGCCAGCACCGAGGACGGAGGTGGTAATTCACCCCTCCACTTT

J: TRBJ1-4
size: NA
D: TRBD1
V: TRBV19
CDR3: CASGDRGREKLFF
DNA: TGTGCCAGTGGGGACAGGGGGCGAGAAAAACTGTTTTTT

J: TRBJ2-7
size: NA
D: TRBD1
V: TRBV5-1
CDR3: CASSDRLGQGAWDEQYF
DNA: TGCGCCAGCAGCGACCGATTGGGACAGGGGGCGTGGGACGAGCAGTACTTC

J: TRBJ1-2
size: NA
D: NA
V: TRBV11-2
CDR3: CASSLGITSGSNYGYTF
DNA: TGTGCCAGCAGCTTAGGCATAACCTCTGGTTCTAACTATGGCTACACCTTC